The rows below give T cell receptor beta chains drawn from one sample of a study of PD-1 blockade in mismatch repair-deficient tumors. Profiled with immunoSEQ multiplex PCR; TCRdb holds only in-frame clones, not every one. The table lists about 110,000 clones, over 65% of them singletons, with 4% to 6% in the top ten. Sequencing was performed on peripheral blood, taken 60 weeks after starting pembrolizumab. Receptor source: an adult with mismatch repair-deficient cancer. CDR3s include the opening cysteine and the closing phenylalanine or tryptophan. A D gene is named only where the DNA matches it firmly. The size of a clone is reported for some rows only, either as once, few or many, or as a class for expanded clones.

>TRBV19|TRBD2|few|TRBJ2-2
CASSWSGGAGELFF
TGTGCCAGTAGTTGGTCGGGAGGTGCCGGGGAGCTGTTTTTT
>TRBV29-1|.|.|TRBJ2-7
CSVNSNSYEQYF
TGCAGCGTGAACTCAAACTCCTACGAGCAGTACTTC
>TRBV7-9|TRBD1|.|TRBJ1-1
CASSLTGENTEAFF
TGTGCCAGCAGCCTGACAGGGGAGAACACTGAAGCTTTCTTT
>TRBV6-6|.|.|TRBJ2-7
CASSRGDLYEQYF
TGTGCCAGCAGCCGAGGGGACTTATACGAGCAGTACTTC
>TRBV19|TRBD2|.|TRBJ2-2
CASSFRREVGELFF
TGTGCCAGTAGTTTCCGGCGGGAGGTCGGGGAGCTGTTTTTT
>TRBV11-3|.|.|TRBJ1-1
CASSPGTMVNTEAFF
TGTGCCAGCAGCCCGGGGACCATGGTGAACACTGAAGCTTTCTTT
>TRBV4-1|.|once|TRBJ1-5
CASSQETVLGGNQPQHF
TGCGCCAGCAGCCAAGAGACGGTCCTCGGGGGCAATCAGCCCCAGCATTTT
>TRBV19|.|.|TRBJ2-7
CASSNRIEQYF
TGTGCCAGTAGTAACCGGATCGAGCAGTACTTC
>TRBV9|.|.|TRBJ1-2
CASSVDFRDYGYTF
TGTGCCAGCAGCGTAGACTTCAGGGATTATGGCTACACCTTC
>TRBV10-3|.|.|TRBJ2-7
CAIRDAELGSYEQYF
TGTGCCATCAGAGATGCCGAGCTGGGCTCCTACGAGCAGTACTTC
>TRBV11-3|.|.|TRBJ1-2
CASSLGWGRIGYTF
TGTGCCAGCAGCTTAGGCTGGGGGCGGATTGGCTACACCTTC
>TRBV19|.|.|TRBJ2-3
CASSIYGGEIDTQYF
TGTGCCAGTAGTATATACGGGGGCGAGATAGATACGCAGTATTTT
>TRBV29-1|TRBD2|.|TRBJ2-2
CSGQTSGTGELFF
TGCAGCGGCCAAACTAGCGGCACCGGGGAGCTGTTTTTT
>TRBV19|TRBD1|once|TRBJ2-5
CASSRGTQETQYF
TGTGCCAGTAGCAGGGGGACGCAAGAGACCCAGTACTTC
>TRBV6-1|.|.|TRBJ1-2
CASSDTGRDGYTF
TGTGCCAGCAGTGATACAGGTCGGGATGGCTACACCTTC
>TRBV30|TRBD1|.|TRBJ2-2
CAFNRDRGPGELFF
TGTGCCTTCAATCGGGACAGGGGGCCCGGGGAGCTGTTTTTT
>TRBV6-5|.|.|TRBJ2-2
CASRPEDVDTGELFF
TGTGCCAGCCGCCCGGAGGATGTGGACACCGGGGAGCTGTTTTTT
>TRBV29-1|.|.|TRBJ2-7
CSVEDRVGAPYEQYF
TGCAGCGTTGAAGATCGTGTGGGGGCCCCCTACGAGCAGTACTTC
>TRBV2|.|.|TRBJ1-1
CASSGGQYTEAFF
TGTGCCAGCAGTGGCGGACAATATACTGAAGCTTTCTTT
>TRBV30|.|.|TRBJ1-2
CAWSQEDRGDGYTF
TGTGCCTGGAGTCAGGAGGACCGCGGGGATGGCTACACCTTC
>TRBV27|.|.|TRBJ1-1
CASILNPPGRRWGTQLNTEAFF
TGTGCCAGCATCTTGAACCCTCCGGGGCGTCGGTGGGGGACTCAGTTGAACACTGAAGCTTTCTTT
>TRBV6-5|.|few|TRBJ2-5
CASESGFQETQYF
TGTGCCAGCGAATCCGGGTTCCAAGAGACCCAGTACTTC
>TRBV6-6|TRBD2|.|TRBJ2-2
CASTIPGLGAGELFF
TGTGCCAGCACTATTCCGGGACTAGGGGCCGGGGAGCTGTTTTTT
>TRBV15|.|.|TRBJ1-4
CATSSGQGGEKLFF
TGTGCCACCAGCAGTGGTCAGGGTGGTGAAAAACTGTTTTTT
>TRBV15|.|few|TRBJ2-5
CATSRDRETQYF
TGTGCCACCAGCAGAGATCGGGAGACCCAGTACTTC
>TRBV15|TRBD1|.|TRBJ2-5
CATSRERGGGQGIQETQYF
TGTGCCACCAGCAGAGAGAGAGGTGGGGGACAGGGTATCCAAGAGACCCAGTACTTC
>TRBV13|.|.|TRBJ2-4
CASKSDLDIQYF
TGTGCCAGCAAGTCAGATTTAGACATTCAGTACTTC
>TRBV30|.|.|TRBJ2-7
CAWSDDRYEQYF
TGTGCCTGGAGTGACGATCGGTACGAGCAGTACTTC
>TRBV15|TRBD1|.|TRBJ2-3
CATSSSVQGRDTQYF
TGTGCCACCAGCTCCTCAGTACAGGGGCGTGATACGCAGTATTTT
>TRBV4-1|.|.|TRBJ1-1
CASSQEEGFLRGAFF
TGCGCCAGCAGCCAAGAAGAGGGGTTCCTACGCGGAGCTTTCTTT
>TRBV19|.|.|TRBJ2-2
CASSFGESGTGELFF
TGTGCCAGTAGTTTCGGGGAGAGCGGCACCGGGGAGCTGTTTTTT
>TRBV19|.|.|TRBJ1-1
CASSIGFGFLGTEAFF
TGTGCCAGTAGTATAGGGTTCGGGTTCTTGGGCACTGAAGCTTTCTTT
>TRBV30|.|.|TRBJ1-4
CAWSGGYGGEKLFF
TGTGCCTGGAGTGGGGGATACGGAGGGGAAAAACTGTTTTTT
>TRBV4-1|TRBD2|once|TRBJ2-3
CASSQTGTSGSTDTQYF
TGCGCCAGCAGCCAAACCGGGACTAGCGGAAGCACAGATACGCAGTATTTT
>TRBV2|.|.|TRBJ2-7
CASSGHLGDEKYEQYF
TGTGCCAGCAGTGGGCATTTAGGGGACGAGAAATACGAGCAGTACTTC
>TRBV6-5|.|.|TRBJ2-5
CASGAETQYF
TGTGCCAGCGGGGCGGAGACCCAGTACTTC
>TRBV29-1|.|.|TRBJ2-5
CSVGRLLQETQYF
TGCAGCGTTGGACGGCTCCTCCAAGAGACCCAGTACTTC
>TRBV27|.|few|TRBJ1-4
CASSFSGYEKLFF
TGTGCCAGCAGTTTCTCAGGTTATGAAAAACTGTTTTTT
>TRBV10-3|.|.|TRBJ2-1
CAISVGGQQFF
TGTGCCATCAGTGTGGGAGGCCAGCAGTTCTTC
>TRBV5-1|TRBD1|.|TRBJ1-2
CASSLMTGGGSGYTF
TGCGCCAGCAGCTTGATGACAGGGGGAGGTTCTGGCTACACCTTC
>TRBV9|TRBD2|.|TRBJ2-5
CASSVGLREGIQETQYF
TGTGCCAGCAGCGTAGGTCTGCGGGAGGGGATCCAAGAGACCCAGTACTTC
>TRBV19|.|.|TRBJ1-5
CASRDYQGPNQPQHF
TGTGCCAGTAGAGACTACCAGGGGCCTAATCAGCCCCAGCATTTT
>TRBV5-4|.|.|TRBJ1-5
CASSSDPSNQPQHF
TGTGCCAGCAGCTCAGACCCTAGCAATCAGCCCCAGCATTTT
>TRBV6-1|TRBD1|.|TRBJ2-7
CAISTGTGGRNEQYF
TGTGCCATCTCGACCGGGACAGGGGGGAGGAACGAGCAGTACTTC
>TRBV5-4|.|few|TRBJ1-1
CASSLGIRTLGKVTEAFF
TGTGCCAGCAGCTTGGGGATAAGGACCTTAGGGAAAGTCACTGAAGCTTTCTTT
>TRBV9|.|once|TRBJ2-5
CASSASPGHQETQYF
TGTGCCAGCAGCGCCTCCCCGGGACACCAAGAGACCCAGTACTTC
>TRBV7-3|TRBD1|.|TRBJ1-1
CASSSRGHTEAFF
TGTGCCAGCAGCTCCAGGGGGCACACTGAAGCTTTCTTT
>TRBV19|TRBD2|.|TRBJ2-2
CASYPVMRERRTGELFF
TGTGCCTCATACCCTGTTATGCGGGAGAGAAGGACCGGGGAGCTGTTTTTT
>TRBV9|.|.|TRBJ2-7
CASSAQGGEQYF
TGTGCCAGCAGCGCACAGGGGGGGGAGCAGTACTTC